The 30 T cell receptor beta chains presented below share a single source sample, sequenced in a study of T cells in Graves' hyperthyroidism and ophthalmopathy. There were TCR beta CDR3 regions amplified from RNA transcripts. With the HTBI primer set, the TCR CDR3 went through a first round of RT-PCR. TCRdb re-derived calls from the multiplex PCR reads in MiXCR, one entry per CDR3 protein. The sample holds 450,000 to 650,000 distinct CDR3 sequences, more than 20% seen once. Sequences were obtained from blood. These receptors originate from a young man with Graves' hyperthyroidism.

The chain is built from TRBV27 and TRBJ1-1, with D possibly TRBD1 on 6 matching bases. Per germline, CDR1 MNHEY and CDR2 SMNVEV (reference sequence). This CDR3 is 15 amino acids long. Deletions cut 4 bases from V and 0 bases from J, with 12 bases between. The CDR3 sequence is CASSSPGQLNTEAFF. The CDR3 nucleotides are TGTGCCAGCAGTTCTCCGGGACAATTGAACACTGAAGCTTTCTTT.

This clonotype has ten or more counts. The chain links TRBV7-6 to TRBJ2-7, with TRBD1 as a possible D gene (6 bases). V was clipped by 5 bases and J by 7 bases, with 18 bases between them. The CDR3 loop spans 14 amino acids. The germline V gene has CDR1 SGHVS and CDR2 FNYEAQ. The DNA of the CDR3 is TGTGCCAGCAGCCCCCAACAGGGAATTGGGGAGCAGTACTTC. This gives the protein CASSPQQGIGEQYF.

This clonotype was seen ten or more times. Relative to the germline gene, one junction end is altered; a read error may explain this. This CDR3 reads CSAARDSRENAEAFF. CDR3 sequence (DNA): TGCAGTGCGGCCCGGGACAGCAGGGAGAACGCTGAAGCTTTCTTT. The gene calls are TRBV20-1 and TRBJ1-1; TRBD1 matches at 7 bases. CDR3 size: 15 residues. Germline CDR1 is DFQATT and CDR2 is SNEGSKA (reference sequence).

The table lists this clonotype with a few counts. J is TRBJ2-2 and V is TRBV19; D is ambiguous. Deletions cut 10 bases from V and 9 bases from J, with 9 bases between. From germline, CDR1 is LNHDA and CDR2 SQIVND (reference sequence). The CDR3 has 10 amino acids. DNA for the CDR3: TGTGCCACCCCGCGGTGGGAGCTGTTTTTT. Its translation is CATPRWELFF.

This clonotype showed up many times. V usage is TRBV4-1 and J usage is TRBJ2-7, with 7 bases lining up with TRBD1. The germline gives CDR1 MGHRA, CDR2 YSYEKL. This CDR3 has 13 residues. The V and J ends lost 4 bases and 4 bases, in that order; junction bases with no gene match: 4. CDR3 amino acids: CASSLGTEYEQYF. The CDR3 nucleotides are TGCGCCAGCAGCCTAGGGACAGAATACGAGCAGTACTTC.

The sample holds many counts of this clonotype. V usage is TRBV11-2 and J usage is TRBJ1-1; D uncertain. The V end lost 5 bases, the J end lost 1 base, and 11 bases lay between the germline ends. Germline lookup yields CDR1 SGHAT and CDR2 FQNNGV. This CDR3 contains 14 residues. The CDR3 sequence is CASSAGLRNTEAFF. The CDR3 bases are TGTGCCAGCAGCGCCGGGTTGAGGAACACTGAAGCTTTCTTT.

This CDR3 is CASSVDGIYEQYF. The CDR3 bases are TGTGCCAGCAGTGTAGACGGGATCTACGAGCAGTACTTC. This rearrangement joins TRBV6-1 to TRBJ2-7, with D possibly being TRBD2 (5 bases). The CDR3 covers 13 residues. Trimming took off 4 bases at V and 3 bases at J, with 10 bases between the two ends. Germline CDR1 reads MNHNS; CDR2 reads SASEGT.

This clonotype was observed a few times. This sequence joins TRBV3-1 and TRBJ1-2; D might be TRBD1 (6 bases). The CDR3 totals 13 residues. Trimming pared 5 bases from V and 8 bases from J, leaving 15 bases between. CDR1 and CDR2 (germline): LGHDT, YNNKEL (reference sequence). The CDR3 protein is CASSFAGGSGYTF. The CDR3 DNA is TGTGCCAGCAGCTTCGCTGGGGGCAGCGGCTACACCTTC.

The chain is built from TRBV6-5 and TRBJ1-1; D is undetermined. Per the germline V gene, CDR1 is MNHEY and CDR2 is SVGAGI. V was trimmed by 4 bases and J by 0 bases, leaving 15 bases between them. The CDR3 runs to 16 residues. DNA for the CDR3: TGTGCCAGCAGTTCCAAGGACGAAGGCTTGAACACTGAAGCTTTCTTT. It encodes CASSSKDEGLNTEAFF.

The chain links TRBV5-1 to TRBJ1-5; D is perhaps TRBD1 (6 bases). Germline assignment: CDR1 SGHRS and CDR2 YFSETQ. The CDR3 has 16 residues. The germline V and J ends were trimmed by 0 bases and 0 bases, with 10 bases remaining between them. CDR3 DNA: TGCGCCAGCAGCTTGGGTACGGGGGCTAGCAATCAGCCCCAGCATTTT. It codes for CASSLGTGASNQPQHF.

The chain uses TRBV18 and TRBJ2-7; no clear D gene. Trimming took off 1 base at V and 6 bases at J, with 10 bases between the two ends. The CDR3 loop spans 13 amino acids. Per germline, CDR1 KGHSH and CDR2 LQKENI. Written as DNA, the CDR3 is TGTGCCAGCTCACCACAGCAAGACGGCGAGCAGTACTTC. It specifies CASSPQQDGEQYF.

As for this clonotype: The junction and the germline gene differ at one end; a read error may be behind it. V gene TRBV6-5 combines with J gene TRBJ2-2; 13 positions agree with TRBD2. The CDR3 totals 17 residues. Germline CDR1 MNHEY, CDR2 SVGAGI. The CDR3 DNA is TGTGCCAGCAGTTACCCTCCGGGACTAGCGGGGACCGGGGAGCTGGTTTTT. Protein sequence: CASSYPPGLAGTGELVF.

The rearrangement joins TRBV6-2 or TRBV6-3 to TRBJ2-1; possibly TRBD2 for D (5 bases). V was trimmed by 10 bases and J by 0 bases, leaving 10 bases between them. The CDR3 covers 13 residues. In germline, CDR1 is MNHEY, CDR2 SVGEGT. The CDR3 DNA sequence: TGTGCCACCCAAAGCGGCTCCTACAATGAGCAGTTCTTC. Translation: CATQSGSYNEQFF.

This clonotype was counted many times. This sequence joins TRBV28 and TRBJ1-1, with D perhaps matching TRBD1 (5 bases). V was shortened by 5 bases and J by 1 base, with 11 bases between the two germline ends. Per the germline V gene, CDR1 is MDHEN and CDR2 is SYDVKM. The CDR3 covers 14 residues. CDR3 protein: CASSGAGRNTEAFF. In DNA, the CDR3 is TGTGCCAGCAGTGGGGCCGGTAGGAACACTGAAGCTTTCTTT. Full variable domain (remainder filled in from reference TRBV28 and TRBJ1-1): DVKVTQSSRYLVKRTGEKVFLECVQDMDHENMFWYRQDPGLGLRLIYFSYDVKMKEKGDIPEGYSVSREKKERFSLILESASTNQTSMYLCASSGAGRNTEAFFGQGTRLTVV.

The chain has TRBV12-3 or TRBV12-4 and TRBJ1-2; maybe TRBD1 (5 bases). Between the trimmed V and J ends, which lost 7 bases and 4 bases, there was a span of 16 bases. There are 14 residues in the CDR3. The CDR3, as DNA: TGTGCCAGCACCGACGGGGGGGAGGCCTATGGCTACACCTTC. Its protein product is CASTDGGEAYGYTF.

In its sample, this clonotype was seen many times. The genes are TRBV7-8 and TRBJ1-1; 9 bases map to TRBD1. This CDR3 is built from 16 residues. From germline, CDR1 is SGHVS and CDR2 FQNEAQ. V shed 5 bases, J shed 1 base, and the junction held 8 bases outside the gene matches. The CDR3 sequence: CASSPSTGGGNTEAFF. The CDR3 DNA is TGTGCCAGCAGCCCGTCGACAGGGGGAGGGAACACTGAAGCTTTCTTT.

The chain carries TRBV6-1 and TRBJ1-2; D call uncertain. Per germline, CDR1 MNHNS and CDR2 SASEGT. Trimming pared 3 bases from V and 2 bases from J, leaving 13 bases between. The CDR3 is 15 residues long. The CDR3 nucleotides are TGTGCCAGCAGTGACATCGTGGCGGGCAACTATGGCTACACCTTC. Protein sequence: CASSDIVAGNYGYTF.

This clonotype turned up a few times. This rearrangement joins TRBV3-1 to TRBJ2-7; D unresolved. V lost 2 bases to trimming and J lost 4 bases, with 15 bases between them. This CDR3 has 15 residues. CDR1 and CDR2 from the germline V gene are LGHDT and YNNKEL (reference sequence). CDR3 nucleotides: TGTGCCAGCAGCCAACTACCGTTTGCAGGATACGAGCAGTACTTC. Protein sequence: CASSQLPFAGYEQYF.

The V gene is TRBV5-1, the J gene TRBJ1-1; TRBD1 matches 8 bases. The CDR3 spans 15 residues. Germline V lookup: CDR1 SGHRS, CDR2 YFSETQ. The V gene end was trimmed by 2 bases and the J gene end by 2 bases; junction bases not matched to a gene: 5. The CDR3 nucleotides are TGCGCCAGCAGCTTCCCAACAGGGGGAAACACTGAAGCTTTCTTT. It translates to CASSFPTGGNTEAFF.

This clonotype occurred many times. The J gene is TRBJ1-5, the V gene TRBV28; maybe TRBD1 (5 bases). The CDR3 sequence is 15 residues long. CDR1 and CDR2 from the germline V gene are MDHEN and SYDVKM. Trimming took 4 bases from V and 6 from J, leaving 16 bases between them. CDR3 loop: CASSSPSYGGQPQHF. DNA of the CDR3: TGTGCCAGCAGTTCACCTTCGTACGGGGGTCAGCCCCAGCATTTT.

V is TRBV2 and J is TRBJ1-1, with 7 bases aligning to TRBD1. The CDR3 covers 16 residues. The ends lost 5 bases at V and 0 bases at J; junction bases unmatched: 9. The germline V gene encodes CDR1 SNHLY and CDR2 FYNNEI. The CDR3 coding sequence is TGTGCCAGCAGTCCTCAGGGACAGCGCTTGAACACTGAAGCTTTCTTT. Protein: CASSPQGQRLNTEAFF.

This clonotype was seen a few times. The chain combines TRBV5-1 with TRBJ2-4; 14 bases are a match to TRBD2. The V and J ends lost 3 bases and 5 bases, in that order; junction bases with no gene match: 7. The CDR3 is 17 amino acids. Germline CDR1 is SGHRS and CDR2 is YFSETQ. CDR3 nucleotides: TGCGCCAGCAGCTCGGGACTAGCGGGGGCCCCTGAAAACATTCAGTACTTC. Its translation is CASSSGLAGAPENIQYF.

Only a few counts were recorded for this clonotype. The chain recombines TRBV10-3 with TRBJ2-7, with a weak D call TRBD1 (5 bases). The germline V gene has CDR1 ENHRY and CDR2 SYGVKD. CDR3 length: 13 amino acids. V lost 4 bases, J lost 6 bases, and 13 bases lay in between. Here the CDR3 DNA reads TGTGCCATCAGTGTCGGGCTCCAGGGCGAGCAGTACTTC. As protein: CAISVGLQGEQYF.

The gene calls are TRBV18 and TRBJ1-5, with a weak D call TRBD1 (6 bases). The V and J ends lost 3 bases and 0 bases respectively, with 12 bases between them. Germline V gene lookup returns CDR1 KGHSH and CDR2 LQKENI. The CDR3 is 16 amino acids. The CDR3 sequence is CASSPPGQDSNQPQHF. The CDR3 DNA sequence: TGTGCCAGCTCACCGCCGGGACAAGATAGCAATCAGCCCCAGCATTTT.

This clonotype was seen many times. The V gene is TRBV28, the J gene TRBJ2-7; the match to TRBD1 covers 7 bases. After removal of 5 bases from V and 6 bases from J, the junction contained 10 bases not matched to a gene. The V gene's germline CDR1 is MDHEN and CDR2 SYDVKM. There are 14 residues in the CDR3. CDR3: CASSVLQTGAEQYF. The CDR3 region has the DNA TGTGCCAGCAGTGTGCTACAAACAGGGGCCGAGCAGTACTTC.

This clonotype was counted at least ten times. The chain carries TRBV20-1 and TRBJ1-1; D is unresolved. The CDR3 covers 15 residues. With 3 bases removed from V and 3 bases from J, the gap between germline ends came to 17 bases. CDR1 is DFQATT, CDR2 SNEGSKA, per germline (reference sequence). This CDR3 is CSASEGGLWDTEAFF. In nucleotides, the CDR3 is TGCAGTGCTAGTGAGGGTGGGTTGTGGGACACTGAAGCTTTCTTT.

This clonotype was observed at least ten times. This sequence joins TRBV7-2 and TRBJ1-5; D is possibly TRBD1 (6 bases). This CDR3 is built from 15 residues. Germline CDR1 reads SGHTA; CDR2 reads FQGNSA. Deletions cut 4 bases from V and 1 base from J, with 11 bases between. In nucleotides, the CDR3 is TGTGCCAGCAGCTCCCGGACAGCAAGCAATCAGCCCCAGCATTTT. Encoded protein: CASSSRTASNQPQHF.

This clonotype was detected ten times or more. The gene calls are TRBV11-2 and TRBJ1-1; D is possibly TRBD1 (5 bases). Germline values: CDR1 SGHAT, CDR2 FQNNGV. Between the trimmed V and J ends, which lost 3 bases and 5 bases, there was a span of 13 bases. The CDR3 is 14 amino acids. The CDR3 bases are TGTGCCAGCAGCTTCCAGGGTGGAAAAACTGAAGCTTTCTTT. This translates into CASSFQGGKTEAFF.

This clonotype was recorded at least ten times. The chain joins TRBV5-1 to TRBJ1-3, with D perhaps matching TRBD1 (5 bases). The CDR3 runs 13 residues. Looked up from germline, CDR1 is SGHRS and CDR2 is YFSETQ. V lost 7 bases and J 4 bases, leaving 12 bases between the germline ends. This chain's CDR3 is CASGTRVGNTIYF. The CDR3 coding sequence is TGCGCCAGCGGGACCCGAGTGGGAAACACCATATATTTT. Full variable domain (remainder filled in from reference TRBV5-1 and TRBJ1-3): KAGVTQTPRYLIKTRGQQVTLSCSPISGHRSVSWYQQTPGQGLQFLFEYFSETQRNKGNFPGRFSGRQFSNSRSEMNVSTLELGDSALYLCASGTRVGNTIYFGEGSWLTVV.

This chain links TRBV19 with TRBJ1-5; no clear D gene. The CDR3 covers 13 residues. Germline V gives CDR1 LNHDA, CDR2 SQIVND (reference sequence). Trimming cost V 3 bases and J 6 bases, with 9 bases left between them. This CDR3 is CASSMGRVQPQHF. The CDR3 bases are TGTGCCAGTAGTATGGGTAGGGTTCAGCCCCAGCATTTT.